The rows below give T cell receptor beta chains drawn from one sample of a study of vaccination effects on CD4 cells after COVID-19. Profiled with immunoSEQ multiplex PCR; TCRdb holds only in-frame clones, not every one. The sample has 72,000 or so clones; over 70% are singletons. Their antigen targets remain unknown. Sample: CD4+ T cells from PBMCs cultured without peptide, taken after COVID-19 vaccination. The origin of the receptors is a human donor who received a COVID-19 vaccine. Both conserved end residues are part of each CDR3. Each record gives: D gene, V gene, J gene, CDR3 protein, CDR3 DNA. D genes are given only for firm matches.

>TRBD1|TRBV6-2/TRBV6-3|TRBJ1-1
CASSLLTGMNTEAFF
TGTGCCAGCAGTCTACTGACAGGGATGAACACTGAAGCTTTCTTT
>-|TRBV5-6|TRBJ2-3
CASRKYITDTQYF
TGTGCCAGCAGAAAGTACATCACAGATACGCAGTATTTT
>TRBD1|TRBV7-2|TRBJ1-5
CASSLAPGQGAGQPQHF
TGTGCCAGCAGCTTAGCGCCGGGACAGGGGGCAGGTCAGCCCCAGCATTTT
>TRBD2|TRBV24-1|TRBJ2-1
CATSETGGKAYNEQFF
TGTGCCACCAGTGAAACGGGGGGAAAGGCCTACAATGAGCAGTTCTTC
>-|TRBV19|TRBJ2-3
CASSIRGTDTQYF
TGTGCCAGTAGTATCCGGGGCACAGATACGCAGTATTTT
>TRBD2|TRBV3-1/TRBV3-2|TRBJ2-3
CASSPGLAFDTQYF
TGTGCCAGCAGCCCGGGACTAGCGTTCGATACGCAGTATTTT
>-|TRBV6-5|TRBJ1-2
CASSPDVGRFYGYTF
TGTGCCAGCAGTCCCGATGTAGGACGGTTCTATGGCTACACCTTC
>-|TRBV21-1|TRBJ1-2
CASSNSQGAQCPNYGYTF
TGTGCCAGCAGCAATAGTCAGGGGGCACAATGCCCTAACTATGGCTACACCTTC
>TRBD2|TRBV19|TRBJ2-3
CASSGLAGGQVDTQYF
TGTGCCAGTAGTGGGCTAGCGGGGGGGCAAGTAGATACGCAGTATTTT
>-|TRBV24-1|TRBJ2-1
CATSDSMGGLSINEQFF
TGTGCCACCAGTGATTCGATGGGGGGGCTGAGTATCAATGAGCAGTTCTTC
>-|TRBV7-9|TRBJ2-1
CASTDENEQFF
TGTGCCAGCACCGACGAGAATGAGCAGTTCTTC